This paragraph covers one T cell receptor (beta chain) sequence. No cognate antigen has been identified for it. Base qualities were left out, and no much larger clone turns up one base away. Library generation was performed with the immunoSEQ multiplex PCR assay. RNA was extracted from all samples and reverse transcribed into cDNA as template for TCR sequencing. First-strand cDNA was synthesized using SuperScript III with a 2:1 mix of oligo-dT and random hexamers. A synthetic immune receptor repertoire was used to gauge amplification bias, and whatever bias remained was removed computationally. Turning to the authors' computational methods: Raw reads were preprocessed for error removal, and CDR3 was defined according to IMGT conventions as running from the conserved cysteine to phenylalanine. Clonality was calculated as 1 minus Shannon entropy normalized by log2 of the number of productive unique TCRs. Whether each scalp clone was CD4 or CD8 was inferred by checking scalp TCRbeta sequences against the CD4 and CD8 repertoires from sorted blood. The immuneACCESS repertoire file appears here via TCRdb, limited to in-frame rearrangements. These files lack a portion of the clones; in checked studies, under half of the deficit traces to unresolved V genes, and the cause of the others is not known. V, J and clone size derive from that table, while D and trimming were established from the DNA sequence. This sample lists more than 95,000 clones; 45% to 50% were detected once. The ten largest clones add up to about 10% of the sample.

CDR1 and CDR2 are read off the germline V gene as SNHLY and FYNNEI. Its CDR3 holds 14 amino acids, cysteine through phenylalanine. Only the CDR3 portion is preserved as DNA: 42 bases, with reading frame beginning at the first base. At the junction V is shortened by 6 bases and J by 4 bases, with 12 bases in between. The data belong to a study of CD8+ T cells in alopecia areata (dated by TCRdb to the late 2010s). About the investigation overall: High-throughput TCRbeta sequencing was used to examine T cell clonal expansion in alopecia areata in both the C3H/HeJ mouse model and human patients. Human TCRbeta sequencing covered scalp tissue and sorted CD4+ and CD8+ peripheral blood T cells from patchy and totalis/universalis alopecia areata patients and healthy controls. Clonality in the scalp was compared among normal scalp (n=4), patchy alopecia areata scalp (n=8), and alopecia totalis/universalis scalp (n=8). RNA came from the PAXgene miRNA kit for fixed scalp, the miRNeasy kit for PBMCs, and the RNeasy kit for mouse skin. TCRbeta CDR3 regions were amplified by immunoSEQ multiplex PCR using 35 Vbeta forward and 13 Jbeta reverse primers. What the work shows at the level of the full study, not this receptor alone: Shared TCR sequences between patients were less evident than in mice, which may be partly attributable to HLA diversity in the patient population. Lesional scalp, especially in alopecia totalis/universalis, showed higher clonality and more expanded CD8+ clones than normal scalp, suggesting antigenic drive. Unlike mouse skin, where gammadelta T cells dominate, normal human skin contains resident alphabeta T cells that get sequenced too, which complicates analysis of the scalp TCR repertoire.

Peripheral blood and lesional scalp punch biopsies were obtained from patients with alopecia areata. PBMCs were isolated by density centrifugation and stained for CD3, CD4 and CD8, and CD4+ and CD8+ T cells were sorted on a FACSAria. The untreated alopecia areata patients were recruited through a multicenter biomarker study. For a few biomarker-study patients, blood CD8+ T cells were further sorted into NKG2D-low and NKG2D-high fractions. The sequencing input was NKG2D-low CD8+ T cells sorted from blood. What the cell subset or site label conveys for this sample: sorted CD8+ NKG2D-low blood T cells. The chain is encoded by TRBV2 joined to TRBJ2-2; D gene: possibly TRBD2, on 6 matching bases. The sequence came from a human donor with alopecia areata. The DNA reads TGTGCCAGCAGGGGGGACTCCAGCACCGGGGAGCTGTTTTTT. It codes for CASRGDSSTGELFF.